The T cell receptor beta chain under discussion was sequenced for a study of CD8 T cells in ankylosing spondylitis. Study-wide results and limits: Disease-associated clones were CD8+ and fairly uncommon in peripheral blood. A motif in TCR beta, a set of under ten highly homologous variants, appeared characteristic of ankylosing spondylitis blood.

In the case of this clonotype: Its antigen is not identified.

CDR3 length: 16 amino acids. Germline values: CDR1 ENHRY, CDR2 SYGVKD. The ends lost 6 bases at V and 0 bases at J; junction bases unmatched: 8. TCRdb ran MiXCR on the 5' RACE reads and lists one entry per CDR3 protein. The table lists some 150,000 distinct CDR3 sequences, 44% of them singletons. Sequenced sample: synovial fluid, either unsorted or a sorted T cell fraction (not recorded which). The clonotype was recovered from a male donor with ankylosing spondylitis. The chain has TRBV10-3 and TRBJ1-5; 7 positions match TRBD1. The CDR3 protein is CAISPGTDYSNQPQHF. The DNA for the CDR3 is TGTGCCATCAGCCCCGGGACAGACTATAGCAATCAGCCCCAGCATTTT.